The rows below give T cell receptor beta chains drawn from one sample of a study of a mutant IDH1 vaccine in newly diagnosed glioma. Profiling relied on immunoSEQ multiplex PCR, and the TCRdb table lists in-frame clones only, not all of them. Of 24,000 or so clones in the sample, 93% were seen once. The sample was PBMCs, taken from a glioma patient treated with radiotherapy, temozolomide or both. Receptor source: a middle-aged man with glioma. Both conserved end residues are part of each CDR3.

>TRBV5-1|TRBJ2-2
CASSLRGELFF
>TRBV18|TRBJ2-7
CASSTGFLSYEQYF
>TRBV5-1|TRBJ1-2
CASSPGTGLIGYTF
>TRBV5-1|TRBJ2-7
CASSTWQSGPNDEQYF
>TRBV7-3|TRBJ1-1
CASSPAGGTEAFF
>TRBV5-1|TRBJ1-1
CASSFNAGGTEAFF
>TRBV7-3|TRBJ2-7
CASSFGPGLAYEQYF
>TRBV9|TRBJ2-2
CASSLGGGSGELFF
>TRBV7-3|TRBJ2-7
CASSSRGGSYEQYF
>TRBV28|TRBJ2-5
CASSFRGGRETQYF
>TRBV19|TRBJ2-6
CASTSWTAGANVLTF
>TRBV2|TRBJ2-7
CASSRLAGGAYEQYF
>TRBV7-9|TRBJ1-2
CASSQDSGYTF
>TRBV4-3|TRBJ1-1
CASSQATRQTEAFF
>TRBV7-2|TRBJ1-3
CASSVARGSLNTIYF
>TRBV7-3|TRBJ2-7
CASSLIPGAEQYF
>TRBV6-4|TRBJ2-1
CASTRTSGANEQFF
>TRBV18|TRBJ2-3
CASGSLGGSTDTQYF
>TRBV4-1|TRBJ1-2
CASSQLTYNYGYTF
>TRBV7-8|TRBJ1-2
CASSLSGDGYTF
>TRBV9|TRBJ2-3
CASSVAFGGGRGDTQYF
>TRBV30|TRBJ2-3
CALGVAGTDTQYF
>TRBV9|TRBJ2-1
CASSAPGLLYNEQFF
>TRBV30|TRBJ2-7
CAWSVQRVYEQYF
>TRBV5-5|TRBJ1-1
CASSLERQLNTEAFF
>TRBV11-2|TRBJ2-7
CASSPVGSSSSYEQYF
>TRBV5-1|TRBJ1-1
CASSLEGARTEAFF
>TRBV27|TRBJ2-1
CASSFIGTSLAVGNEQFF
>TRBV30|TRBJ2-3
CAWSIGGALISNTQYF
>TRBV29-1|TRBJ2-2
CSVEGYDRDATGELFF
>TRBV10-3|TRBJ2-5
CAISDPDRQYQETQYF
>TRBV13|TRBJ2-5
CASSVASGGAEETQYF
>TRBV5-6|TRBJ2-2
CASSFGQLTGELFF